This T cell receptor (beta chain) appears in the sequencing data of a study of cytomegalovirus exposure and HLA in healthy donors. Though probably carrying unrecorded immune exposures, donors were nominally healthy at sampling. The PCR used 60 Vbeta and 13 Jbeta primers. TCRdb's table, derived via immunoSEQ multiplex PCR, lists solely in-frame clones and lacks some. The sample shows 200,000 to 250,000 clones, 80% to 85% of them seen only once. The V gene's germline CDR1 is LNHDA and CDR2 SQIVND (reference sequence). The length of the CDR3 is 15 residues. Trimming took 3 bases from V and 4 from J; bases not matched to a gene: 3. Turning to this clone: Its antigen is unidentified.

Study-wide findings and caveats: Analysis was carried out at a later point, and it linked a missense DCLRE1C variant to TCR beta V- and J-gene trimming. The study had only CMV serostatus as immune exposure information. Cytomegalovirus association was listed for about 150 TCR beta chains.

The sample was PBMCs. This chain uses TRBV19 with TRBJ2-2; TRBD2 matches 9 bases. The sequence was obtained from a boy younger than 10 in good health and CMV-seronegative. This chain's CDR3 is CASSMTSGVTGELFF. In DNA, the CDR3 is TGTGCCAGTAGTATGACTAGCGGAGTCACCGGGGAGCTGTTTTTT.